One sample yielded the 22 T cell receptor beta chains listed below, sequenced in a study of T cell clusters in autoimmune cytopenias. TRB was amplified by touch-down multiplex PCR, primer pools A and B combined. TCRdb re-called the multiplex PCR reads; one entry per CDR3 protein, DNA not given. This repertoire includes around 9,700 distinct CDR3 sequences. Each sample's input was approximately 270 ng genomic DNA, 35,000 to 40,000 genome equivalents. The sample was also linked to a second study, of T cell repertoires in aging, cancer and after chemotherapy.

The source material was peripheral blood. The receptors were gathered from a human donor in good health.

This clonotype is classed as medium-sized (0.01 to 0.1%) by frequency. The CDR3 region is CASSFVGGTQYF. The rearrangement uses TRBV27 and TRBJ2-3; TCRdb outputs TRBD1, but without DNA this stays unchecked. The CDR3 spans 12 residues. Germline V gene sequence: CDR1 MNHEY, CDR2 SMNVEV (reference sequence).

This clonotype ranks as medium-sized (0.01 to 0.1%) in terms of frequency. This sequence joins TRBV12-3 or TRBV12-4 and TRBJ1-5; TCRdb's D call, TRBD1, is unchecked because there is no DNA. The CDR3 length is 12 residues. The CDR3: CASTSTDQPQHF.

The chain links TRBV27 to TRBJ1-1; TCRdb selects TRBD1, and the lack of DNA leaves this call unchecked. Germline lookup yields CDR1 MNHEY and CDR2 SMNVEV (reference sequence). The CDR3 has 12 residues. The CDR3 is CASRSGFTEAFF.

This sequence joins TRBV5-5 and TRBJ2-2. The CDR3 is 16 residues long. From germline, CDR1 is SGHKS and CDR2 YYEKEE (reference sequence). The CDR3 reads CASSLVFQKNTGELFF.

The chain carries TRBV12-3 or TRBV12-4 and TRBJ2-4; TCRdb selects TRBD2, and the lack of DNA leaves this call unchecked. This CDR3 contains 17 residues. CDR3 protein: CASSLTAGTNIRNIQYF.

The genes are TRBV27 and TRBJ1-6; TCRdb lists TRBD1, though no DNA is available to test this call. CDR3 length: 14 residues. CDR1 is MNHEY and CDR2 is SMNVEV in the germline V gene (reference sequence). The chain's CDR3 is CASSLYRVGSPLHF.

The chain recombines TRBV6-2 or TRBV6-3 with TRBJ2-5; absent DNA, TCRdb's TRBD1 call cannot be checked. The germline CDR1 and CDR2 sequences are MNHEY and SVGEGT. This CDR3 spans 13 amino acids. The chain's CDR3 is CASKAGGGETQYF.

By frequency, this clonotype registers medium-sized (0.01 to 0.1%). This sequence joins TRBV5-6 and TRBJ2-6. Germline lookup yields CDR1 SGHDT and CDR2 YYEEEE. This CDR3 contains 16 residues. CDR3 in amino acids: CASSRPGNSGANVLTF.

By frequency, this clonotype is medium-sized (0.01 to 0.1%). The J gene is TRBJ2-1, the V gene TRBV7-3; TCRdb lists TRBD2, though no DNA is available to test this call. Germline loops: CDR1 SGHTA, CDR2 FQGTGA. This CDR3 comprises 15 residues. The chain's CDR3 is CASSLMVGPANEQFF.

The J gene is TRBJ2-5, the V gene TRBV10-3; TCRdb indicates TRBD1, and absent DNA this call remains unverified. There are 14 residues in the CDR3. Germline V gives CDR1 ENHRY, CDR2 SYGVKD. CDR3 residues: CAISDWGGQETQYF.

According to its frequency, this clonotype is medium-sized (0.01 to 0.1%). The rearrangement uses TRBV12-3 or TRBV12-4 and TRBJ1-1; absent DNA, TCRdb's TRBD1 call cannot be checked. This CDR3 spans 15 amino acids. Here the CDR3 reads CASSWGSTQNTEAFF.

The chain has TRBV12-3 or TRBV12-4 and TRBJ2-4; as DNA is missing, the TRBD1 call by TCRdb cannot be tested. There are 14 residues in the CDR3. This CDR3 is CASSLAGGKNIQYF.

This chain links TRBV13 with TRBJ2-7; TCRdb picks TRBD2, but there is no DNA to check that call. Germline CDR1 and CDR2: PRHDT and FYEKMQ (reference sequence). This CDR3 contains 17 residues. The CDR3 loop is CASSLSIPTSGVAEQYF.

The chain combines TRBV4-2 with TRBJ1-4; without DNA, the TCRdb call of TRBD1 cannot be checked. This CDR3 is 15 amino acids long. Germline V gene sequence: CDR1 LGHNA, CDR2 YNFKEQ. The CDR3 loop reads CASSQPGQGDEKLFF.

The chain links TRBV7-9 to TRBJ2-1. Germline CDR1 and CDR2: SEHNR and FQNEAQ (reference sequence). The CDR3 spans 15 residues. CDR3 protein: CASSPPFGLTNEQFF.

The rearrangement joins TRBV12-3 or TRBV12-4 to TRBJ1-5; the D gene TCRdb calls, TRBD1, cannot be checked with no DNA. This CDR3 has 13 amino acids. Here the CDR3 reads CASRGTGYQPQHF.

The rearrangement joins TRBV28 to TRBJ2-7; TCRdb selects TRBD1, and the lack of DNA leaves this call unchecked. The CDR3 has 16 amino acids. Germline CDR1 MDHEN, CDR2 SYDVKM. The chain's CDR3 is CASSSSTGQVSYEQYF.

The rearrangement links TRBV4-1 to TRBJ2-5; TCRdb outputs TRBD1, but without DNA this stays unchecked. Germline V CDR1 and CDR2: MGHRA, YSYEKL. The CDR3 length is 15 residues. CDR3 sequence: CASSQDGRRGETQYF.

This clonotype is identified as medium-sized from frequency. The chain employs TRBV5-6 and TRBJ1-2; TCRdb picks TRBD1, but there is no DNA to check that call. CDR3 length equals 12 residues. Germline V CDR1 and CDR2: SGHDT, YYEEEE. The CDR3 loop is CASSPDSYGYTF. The full variable domain, its missing parts supplied by reference TRBV5-6 and TRBJ1-2, is DAGVTQSPTHLIKTRGQQVTLRCSPKSGHDTVSWYQQALGQGPQFIFQYYEEEERQRGNFPDRFSGHQFPNYSSELNVNALLLGDSALYLCASSPDSYGYTFGSGTRLTVV.

The gene calls are TRBV20-1 and TRBJ2-2; lacking DNA, the TRBD1 call made by TCRdb goes unchecked. The CDR3 extends over 15 amino acids. CDR1 and CDR2 (germline): DFQATT, SNEGSKA (reference sequence). CDR3: CSARVGGWNTGELFF.

The chain combines TRBV21-1 with TRBJ2-1; the D call from TCRdb, TRBD1, cannot be confirmed without DNA. TRBV21-1 is a listed pseudogene. This CDR3 has 16 amino acids. CDR3 residues: CASSKGGQSSYNEQFF.

This rearrangement joins TRBV24-1 to TRBJ2-2; TCRdb indicates TRBD1, and absent DNA this call remains unverified. There are 15 residues in the CDR3. Germline V gives CDR1 KGHDR, CDR2 SFDVKD. The CDR3 sequence is CATSDSRGIGGELFF.